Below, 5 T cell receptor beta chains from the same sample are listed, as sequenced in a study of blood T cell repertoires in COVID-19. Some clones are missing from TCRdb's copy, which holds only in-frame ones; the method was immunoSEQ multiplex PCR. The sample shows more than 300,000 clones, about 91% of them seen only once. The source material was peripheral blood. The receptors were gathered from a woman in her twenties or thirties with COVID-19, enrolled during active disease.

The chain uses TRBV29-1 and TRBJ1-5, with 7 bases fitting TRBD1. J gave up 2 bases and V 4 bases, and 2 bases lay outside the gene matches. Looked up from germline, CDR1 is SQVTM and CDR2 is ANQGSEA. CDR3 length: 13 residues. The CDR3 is CSVVDRGNQPQHF. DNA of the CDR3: TGCAGCGTTGTTGACAGGGGCAATCAGCCCCAGCATTTT.

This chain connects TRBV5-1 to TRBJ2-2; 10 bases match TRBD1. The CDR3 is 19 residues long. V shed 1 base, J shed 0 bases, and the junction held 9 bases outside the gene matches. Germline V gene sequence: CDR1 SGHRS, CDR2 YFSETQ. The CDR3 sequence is CASSLLPGTGVPNTGELFF. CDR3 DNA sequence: TGCGCCAGCAGCTTGCTCCCCGGGACAGGGGTTCCGAACACCGGGGAGCTGTTTTTT.

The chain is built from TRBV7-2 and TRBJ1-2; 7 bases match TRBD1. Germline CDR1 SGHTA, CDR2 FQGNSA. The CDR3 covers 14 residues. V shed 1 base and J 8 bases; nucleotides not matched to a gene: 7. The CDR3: CASSLDGQGGGYTF. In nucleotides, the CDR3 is TGTGCCAGCAGCTTAGATGGCCAGGGGGGAGGCTACACCTTC.

DNA of the CDR3: TGTGCCAGCACATCGACTGGAAATACCTACGAGCAGTACGTC. Translating gives CASTSTGNTYEQYV. The chain recombines TRBV2 with TRBJ2-7; D unresolved. CDR3 length: 14 amino acids. CDR1 and CDR2 from the germline V gene are SNHLY and FYNNEI. V lost 7 bases to trimming and J lost 2 bases, with 15 bases between them.

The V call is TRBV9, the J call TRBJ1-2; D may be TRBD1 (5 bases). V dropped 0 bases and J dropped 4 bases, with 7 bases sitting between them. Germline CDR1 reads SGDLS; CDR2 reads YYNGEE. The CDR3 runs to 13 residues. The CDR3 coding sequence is TGTGCCAGCAGCGTAGGACAGACCTATGGCTACACCTTC. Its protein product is CASSVGQTYGYTF. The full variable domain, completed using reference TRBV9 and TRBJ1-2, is DSGVTQTPKHLITATGQRVTLRCSPRSGDLSVYWYQQSLDQGLQFLIQYYNGEERAKGNILERFSAQQFPDLHSELNLSSLELGDSALYFCASSVGQTYGYTFGSGTRLTVV.